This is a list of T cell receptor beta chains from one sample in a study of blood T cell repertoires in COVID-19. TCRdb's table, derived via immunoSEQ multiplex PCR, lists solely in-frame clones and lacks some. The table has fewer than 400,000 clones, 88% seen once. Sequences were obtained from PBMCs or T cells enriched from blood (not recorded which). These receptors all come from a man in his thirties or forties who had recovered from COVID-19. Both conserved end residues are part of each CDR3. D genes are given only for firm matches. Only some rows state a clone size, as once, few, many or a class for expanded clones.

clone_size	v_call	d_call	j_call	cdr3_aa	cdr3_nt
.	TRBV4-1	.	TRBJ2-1	CASSQGGGGYNEQFF	TGCGCCAGCAGCCAAGGCGGGGGCGGGTACAATGAGCAGTTCTTC
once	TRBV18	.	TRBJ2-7	CASSPRGGHYEQYF	TGTGCCAGCTCACCACGGGGGGGCCACTACGAGCAGTACTTC
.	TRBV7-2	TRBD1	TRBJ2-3	CASKRDRGETDTQYF	TGTGCCAGCAAACGGGACAGGGGGGAGACAGATACGCAGTATTTT
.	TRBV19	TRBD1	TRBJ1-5	CASSMDRGDSNQPQHF	TGTGCCAGTAGTATGGACAGGGGCGATAGCAATCAGCCCCAGCATTTT
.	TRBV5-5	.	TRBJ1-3	CASSLVYQVTSGNTIYF	TGTGCCAGCAGCTTGGTATATCAGGTCACCTCTGGAAACACCATATATTTT
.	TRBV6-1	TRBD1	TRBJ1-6	CASSEVDRGIDSPLHF	TGTGCCAGCAGTGAAGTGGACAGGGGTATTGATTCACCCCTCCACTTT
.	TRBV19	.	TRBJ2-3	CASSINGFSTDTQYF	TGTGCCAGTAGTATAAACGGTTTTAGCACAGATACGCAGTATTTT
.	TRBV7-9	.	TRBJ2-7	CASSPGGSEQYF	TGTGCCAGCAGCCCCGGGGGAAGCGAGCAGTACTTC
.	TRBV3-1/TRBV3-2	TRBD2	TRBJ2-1	CASRDLGGGGIYNEQFF	TGTGCCAGCAGAGATCTTGGCGGGGGGGGAATCTACAATGAGCAGTTCTTC
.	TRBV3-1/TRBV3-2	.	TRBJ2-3	CASSHRDTSTDTQYF	TGTGCCAGCAGCCACCGGGACACAAGCACAGATACGCAGTATTTT
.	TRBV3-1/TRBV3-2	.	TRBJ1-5	CASSQDGTGYQPQHF	TGTGCCAGCAGCCAAGATGGAACAGGATATCAGCCCCAGCATTTT
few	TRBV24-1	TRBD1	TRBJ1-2	CATSDFGGQGHYGYTF	TGTGCCACCAGTGATTTCGGGGGACAGGGGCACTATGGCTACACCTTC
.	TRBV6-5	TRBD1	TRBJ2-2	CASRTGGEAGELFF	TGTGCCAGCAGGACAGGGGGTGAGGCCGGGGAGCTGTTTTTT
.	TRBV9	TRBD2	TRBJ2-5	CASSVRDYGETQYF	TGTGCCAGCAGCGTAAGGGACTACGGGGAGACCCAGTACTTC
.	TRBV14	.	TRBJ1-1	CASSQGRNGYTEAFF	TGTGCCAGCAGCCAAGGGAGAAACGGGTACACTGAAGCTTTCTTT
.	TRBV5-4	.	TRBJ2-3	CASSLGPGTLGQYF	TGTGCCAGCAGCTTGGGGCCCGGGACTTTAGGGCAGTATTTT
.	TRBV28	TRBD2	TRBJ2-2	CASRGAGGSTGELFF	TGTGCCAGCAGGGGAGCGGGGGGCAGCACCGGGGAGCTGTTTTTT
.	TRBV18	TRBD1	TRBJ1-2	CASSPRTGGAEGYTF	TGTGCCAGCTCACCACGCACAGGGGGCGCTGAGGGCTACACCTTC
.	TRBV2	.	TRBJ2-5	CASSEALGWEETQYF	TGTGCCAGCAGTGAAGCACTGGGCTGGGAGGAGACCCAGTACTTC
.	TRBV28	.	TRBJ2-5	CASSLMIGRRETQYF	TGTGCCAGCAGTTTAATGATAGGGAGGCGAGAGACCCAGTACTTC
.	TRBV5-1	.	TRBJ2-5	CASSSGAGRETQYF	TGCGCCAGCAGCTCGGGAGCAGGCCGGGAGACCCAGTACTTC
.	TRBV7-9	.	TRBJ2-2	CASSLAGPTNTGELFF	TGTGCCAGCAGCTTAGCGGGCCCAACGAACACCGGGGAGCTGTTTTTT
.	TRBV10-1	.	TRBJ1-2	CASSEEPGGRMDGYTF	TGCGCCAGCAGTGAGGAGCCGGGAGGTAGAATGGATGGCTACACCTTC
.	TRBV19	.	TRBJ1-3	CASSILLNSGNTIYF	TGTGCCAGTAGTATCCTACTGAACTCTGGAAACACCATATATTTT
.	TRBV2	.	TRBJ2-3	CASSANTQYF	TGTGCCAGCAGTGCCAATACGCAGTATTTT
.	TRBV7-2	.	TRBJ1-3	CASSLNRGDTIYF	TGTGCCAGCAGCTTAAATAGGGGTGACACCATATATTTT
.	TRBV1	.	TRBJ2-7	CTSSQSRGEQYF	TGCACCAGCAGCCAAAGTCGGGGCGAGCAGTACTTC
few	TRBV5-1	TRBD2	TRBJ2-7	CASSPGFGGAEEQYF	TGCGCCAGCAGCCCCGGATTCGGGGGGGCAGAAGAGCAGTACTTC
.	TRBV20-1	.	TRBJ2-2	CSASRGFNTGELFF	TGCAGTGCGAGTCGGGGGTTTAACACCGGGGAGCTGTTTTTT
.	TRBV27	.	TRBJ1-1	CASSRSDTMNTEAFF	TGTGCCAGCAGCCGATCGGACACTATGAACACTGAAGCTTTCTTT
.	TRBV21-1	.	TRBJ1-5	CASPANGNSTWSQPQHF	TGTGCCAGCCCCGCGAATGGCAACTCCACCTGGAGTCAGCCCCAGCATTTT
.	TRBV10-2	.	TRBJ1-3	CASWTDSGNTIYF	TGCGCCAGCTGGACAGACTCTGGAAACACCATATATTTT
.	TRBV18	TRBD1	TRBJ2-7	CASSPLPGQGAREQYF	TGTGCCAGCTCACCACTGCCGGGACAGGGAGCGAGAGAGCAGTACTTC
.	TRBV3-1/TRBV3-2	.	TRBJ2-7	CASSQRQLSYEQYF	TGTGCCAGCAGCCAGAGACAGCTATCCTACGAGCAGTACTTC
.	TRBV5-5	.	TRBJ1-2	CASSLRDTRTDNYGYTF	TGTGCCAGCAGCTTGAGGGACACACGGACGGATAACTATGGCTACACCTTC
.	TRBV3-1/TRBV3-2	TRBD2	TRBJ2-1	CASSQESGGGKGEQFF	TGTGCCAGCAGCCAAGAAAGTGGCGGGGGGAAGGGTGAGCAGTTCTTC
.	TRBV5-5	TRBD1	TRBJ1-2	CASSLETGGGYTF	TGTGCCAGCAGCTTGGAAACAGGGGGTGGCTACACCTTC
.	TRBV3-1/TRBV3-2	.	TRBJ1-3	CASSPPGLRAGNTIYF	TGTGCCAGCAGCCCCCCGGGACTCCGAGCCGGAAACACCATATATTTT
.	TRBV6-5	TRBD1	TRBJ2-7	CASSFDRGLSYEQYF	TGTGCCAGCAGCTTTGACAGGGGCCTATCCTACGAGCAGTACTTC
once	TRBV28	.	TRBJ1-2	CASSLRGSGYTF	TGTGCCAGCAGTTTACGTGGGAGTGGCTACACCTTC
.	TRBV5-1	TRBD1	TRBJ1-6	CASSLGQGVFSPLHF	TGCGCCAGCAGCTTGGGACAGGGAGTTTTTTCACCCCTCCACTTT
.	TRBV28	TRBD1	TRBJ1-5	CASRSATGIGRNQPQHF	TGTGCCAGCAGATCCGCGACAGGGATCGGGCGAAATCAGCCCCAGCATTTT
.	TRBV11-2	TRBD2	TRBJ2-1	CASSLGGGAHNEQFF	TGTGCCAGCAGCTTAGGCGGGGGGGCTCACAATGAGCAGTTCTTC
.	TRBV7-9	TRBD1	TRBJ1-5	CASSGTGGSQPQHF	TGTGCCAGCAGCGGTACAGGGGGCAGCCAGCCCCAGCATTTT
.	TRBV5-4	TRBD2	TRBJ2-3	CASSIAGGPGDTQYF	TGTGCCAGCAGCATAGCGGGGGGGCCAGGAGATACGCAGTATTTT
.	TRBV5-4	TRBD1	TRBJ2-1	CASSLDGTGLSEQFF	TGTGCCAGCAGCCTTGATGGGACAGGGTTGAGCGAGCAGTTCTTC
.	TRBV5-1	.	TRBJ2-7	CASSFTGQGYEQYF	TGCGCCAGCAGCTTTACGGGTCAGGGCTACGAGCAGTACTTC
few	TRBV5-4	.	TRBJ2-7	CASSLTGSYEQYF	TGTGCCAGCAGCTTGACAGGGTCCTACGAGCAGTACTTC
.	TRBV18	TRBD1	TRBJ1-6	CASSLWTGGGNSPLHF	TGTGCCAGCTCACTTTGGACAGGGGGCGGGAATTCACCCCTCCACTTT
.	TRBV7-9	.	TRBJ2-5	CASSPGLQETQYF	TGTGCCAGCAGCCCGGGACTCCAAGAGACCCAGTACTTC
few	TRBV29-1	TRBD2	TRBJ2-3	CSVAERGDTSTDTQYF	TGCAGCGTTGCTGAACGGGGGGATACTAGCACAGATACGCAGTATTTT
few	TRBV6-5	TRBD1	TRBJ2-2	CASTGQGAITGELFF	TGTGCCAGCACCGGACAGGGGGCGATCACCGGGGAGCTGTTTTTT
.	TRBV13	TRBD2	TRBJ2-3	CASSPLAGSTDTQYF	TGTGCCAGCAGCCCACTAGCGGGTAGCACAGATACGCAGTATTTT
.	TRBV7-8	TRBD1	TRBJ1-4	CASSWGTAVNEKLFF	TGTGCCAGCAGCTGGGGGACAGCTGTTAATGAAAAACTGTTTTTT
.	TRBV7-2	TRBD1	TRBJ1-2	CASSLDSGGNYGYTF	TGTGCCAGCAGCTTAGATTCAGGGGGCAACTATGGCTACACCTTC